Listed below are T cell receptor beta chains from one sample, sequenced in a study of T cell responses to AZD1222 COVID-19 vaccine. Repertoires were generated with immunoSEQ multiplex PCR, while TCRdb's copy carries only in-frame clones and drops some. The table shows 140,000 to 150,000 clones, with over 90% occurring only once. Here the sequenced sample was peripheral blood, taken on day 0 of AZD1222 vaccination. The receptor source for this set is an adult in good health. Each CDR3 is given with its conserved first and last residue. Fields, in order: J gene, V gene, D gene, clone size, CDR3 protein, CDR3 DNA. D genes are given only for firm matches. Expanded clones get a size class; other rows say once, few or many, or leave the size out.

j_call: TRBJ2-7
v_call: TRBV11-2
d_call: TRBD1
clone_size: .
cdr3_aa: CASSPAGGYEQYF
cdr3_nt: TGTGCCAGCAGCCCGGCAGGGGGCTACGAGCAGTACTTC

j_call: TRBJ1-2
v_call: TRBV19
d_call: TRBD1
clone_size: .
cdr3_aa: CASSTRPGTGINYGYTF
cdr3_nt: TGTGCCAGTAGTACTCGGCCGGGGACAGGGATTAACTATGGCTACACCTTC

j_call: TRBJ2-7
v_call: TRBV19
d_call: .
clone_size: .
cdr3_aa: CASSILDGPYEQYF
cdr3_nt: TGTGCCAGTAGTATACTGGACGGTCCCTACGAGCAGTACTTC

j_call: TRBJ2-7
v_call: TRBV7-9
d_call: TRBD1
clone_size: .
cdr3_aa: CASSAQTGAASYEQYF
cdr3_nt: TGTGCCAGCAGCGCCCAGACAGGGGCCGCCTCCTACGAGCAGTACTTC

j_call: TRBJ1-6
v_call: TRBV15
d_call: TRBD1
clone_size: .
cdr3_aa: CATSRDFAGGPPLHF
cdr3_nt: TGTGCCACCAGCAGAGATTTTGCAGGGGGGCCACCCCTCCACTTT

j_call: TRBJ1-6
v_call: TRBV9
d_call: .
clone_size: .
cdr3_aa: CASSVEQGWGSPLHF
cdr3_nt: TGTGCCAGCAGCGTAGAACAGGGCTGGGGTTCACCCCTCCACTTT

j_call: TRBJ2-1
v_call: TRBV4-1
d_call: TRBD2
clone_size: .
cdr3_aa: CASSHGVGTSGLNEQFF
cdr3_nt: TGCGCCAGCAGCCACGGGGTCGGAACTAGCGGGCTCAATGAGCAGTTCTTC

j_call: TRBJ1-5
v_call: TRBV12-3/TRBV12-4
d_call: .
clone_size: .
cdr3_aa: CASSRGPDQPQHF
cdr3_nt: TGTGCCAGCTCCCGCGGCCCCGATCAGCCCCAGCATTTT

j_call: TRBJ1-1
v_call: TRBV11-1
d_call: TRBD1
clone_size: .
cdr3_aa: CASSVQGAEAFF
cdr3_nt: TGTGCCAGCAGCGTACAGGGGGCTGAAGCTTTCTTT

j_call: TRBJ2-2
v_call: TRBV4-1
d_call: TRBD2
clone_size: .
cdr3_aa: CASSQEGLAANTGELFF
cdr3_nt: TGCGCCAGCAGCCAAGAAGGCCTAGCGGCGAACACCGGGGAGCTGTTTTTT

j_call: TRBJ1-2
v_call: TRBV28
d_call: .
clone_size: .
cdr3_aa: CASTTDRHGYTF
cdr3_nt: TGTGCCAGCACTACAGACAGGCATGGCTACACCTTC

j_call: TRBJ2-3
v_call: TRBV24-1
d_call: .
clone_size: .
cdr3_aa: CATSGPRTDTQYF
cdr3_nt: TGTGCCACCAGTGGGCCCCGGACAGATACGCAGTATTTT

j_call: TRBJ1-2
v_call: TRBV5-1
d_call: .
clone_size: .
cdr3_aa: CASSLLPPGARNYGYTF
cdr3_nt: TGCGCCAGCAGCCTTTTGCCGCCCGGAGCCCGGAACTATGGCTACACCTTC

j_call: TRBJ2-7
v_call: TRBV4-1
d_call: TRBD2
clone_size: .
cdr3_aa: CASSPSLGRGGEQYF
cdr3_nt: TGCGCCAGCAGCCCCAGCCTCGGGAGGGGAGGCGAGCAGTACTTC

j_call: TRBJ2-1
v_call: TRBV12-5
d_call: TRBD2
clone_size: .
cdr3_aa: CASGLLTSGRDYNEQFF
cdr3_nt: TGTGCTAGTGGTCTACTCACTAGCGGGAGGGATTACAATGAGCAGTTCTTC

j_call: TRBJ2-5
v_call: TRBV10-3
d_call: TRBD1
clone_size: once
cdr3_aa: CAISNWTGEQETQYF
cdr3_nt: TGTGCCATCAGTAACTGGACAGGAGAACAAGAGACCCAGTACTTC

j_call: TRBJ2-5
v_call: TRBV15
d_call: .
clone_size: .
cdr3_aa: CATSLGNSQETQYF
cdr3_nt: TGTGCCACCAGCTTAGGGAACAGCCAAGAGACCCAGTACTTC

j_call: TRBJ2-1
v_call: TRBV5-1
d_call: TRBD2
clone_size: once
cdr3_aa: CASSLGVAGGGYNEQFF
cdr3_nt: TGCGCCAGCAGCTTGGGAGTAGCGGGAGGGGGATACAATGAGCAGTTCTTC

j_call: TRBJ1-1
v_call: TRBV7-2
d_call: .
clone_size: .
cdr3_aa: CASGSQLNTEAFF
cdr3_nt: TGTGCCAGCGGATCACAATTGAACACTGAAGCTTTCTTT

j_call: TRBJ2-1
v_call: TRBV2
d_call: .
clone_size: .
cdr3_aa: CASIETANNEQFF
cdr3_nt: TGTGCCAGCATAGAGACAGCAAACAATGAGCAGTTCTTC

j_call: TRBJ2-1
v_call: TRBV7-6
d_call: TRBD1
clone_size: .
cdr3_aa: CASSLGWHRGDPNEQFF
cdr3_nt: TGTGCCAGCAGCTTAGGATGGCACAGGGGGGATCCCAATGAGCAGTTCTTC

j_call: TRBJ1-1
v_call: TRBV11-3
d_call: .
clone_size: .
cdr3_aa: CASSLPAGDSPIGPVF
cdr3_nt: TGTGCCAGCAGCCTGCCTGCAGGGGATTCACCCATCGGCCCCGTCTTT

j_call: TRBJ2-3
v_call: TRBV15
d_call: .
clone_size: .
cdr3_aa: CATSRDFTDTQYF
cdr3_nt: TGTGCCACCAGCAGAGATTTTACAGATACGCAGTATTTT

j_call: TRBJ1-4
v_call: TRBV6-1
d_call: .
clone_size: .
cdr3_aa: CASSEYRVGEKLFF
cdr3_nt: TGTGCCAGCAGTGAGTACAGGGTCGGTGAAAAACTGTTTTTT

j_call: TRBJ1-1
v_call: TRBV28
d_call: TRBD1
clone_size: .
cdr3_aa: CASTTRDRGLNTEAFF
cdr3_nt: TGTGCCAGCACCACCCGGGACAGGGGGCTTAACACTGAAGCTTTCTTT

j_call: TRBJ1-2
v_call: TRBV30
d_call: .
clone_size: .
cdr3_aa: CAWWGRGINYGYTF
cdr3_nt: TGTGCCTGGTGGGGACGTGGGATTAACTATGGCTACACCTTC

j_call: TRBJ1-2
v_call: TRBV4-2
d_call: .
clone_size: .
cdr3_aa: CASSLDYRSGANYGYTF
cdr3_nt: TGTGCCAGCAGCCTGGACTACCGGAGTGGGGCTAACTATGGCTACACCTTC

j_call: TRBJ1-2
v_call: TRBV11-2
d_call: .
clone_size: once
cdr3_aa: CASSLVGRSYGYTF
cdr3_nt: TGTGCCAGCAGCTTAGTAGGGCGGAGCTATGGCTACACCTTC

j_call: TRBJ1-1
v_call: TRBV7-9
d_call: .
clone_size: .
cdr3_aa: CASSFQGPNTEAFF
cdr3_nt: TGTGCCAGCAGCTTTCAGGGCCCGAACACTGAAGCTTTCTTT